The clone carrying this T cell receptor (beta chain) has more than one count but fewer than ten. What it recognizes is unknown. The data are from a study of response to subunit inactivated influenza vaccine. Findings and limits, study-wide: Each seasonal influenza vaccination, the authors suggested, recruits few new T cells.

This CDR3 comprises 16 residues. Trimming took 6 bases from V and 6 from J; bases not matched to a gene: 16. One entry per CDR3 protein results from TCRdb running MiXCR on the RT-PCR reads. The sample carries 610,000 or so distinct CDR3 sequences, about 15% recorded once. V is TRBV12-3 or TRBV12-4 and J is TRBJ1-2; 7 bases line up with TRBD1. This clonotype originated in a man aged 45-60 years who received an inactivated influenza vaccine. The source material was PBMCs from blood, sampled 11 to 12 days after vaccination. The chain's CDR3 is CASSTSDRTYTNGYTF. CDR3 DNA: TGTGCCAGCAGCACCTCGGACAGGACTTATACTAATGGCTACACCTTC.